This paragraph reports one TCR beta chain. Under the authors' procedure: Estimation of nucleated cell counts relied on the amplification of reference gene primers. Data came from immunoSEQ multiplex PCR; TCRdb stores just in-frame clones and leaves some out. V and J calls and clone size come straight from that table; D and trimming were deduced from the DNA. The table lists fewer than 130,000 clones, 85% to 90% of them singletons, with about 30% in the top ten. The CDR3 is 13 residues long. Losses at the gene ends were 6 bases for V and 1 base for J; bases not matched to a gene: 6. The V gene's germline CDR1 is SQVTM and CDR2 ANQGSEA. This sample was taken from a study of blood T cell repertoires in COVID-19. Study summary: The United States, Italy and Spain were the sources of the acute and convalescent COVID-19 samples. In each case, the material was cDNA or gDNA derived from T cells, B-cell-depleted T cells, or PBMCs.

The V gene is TRBV29-1, the J gene TRBJ2-7, with 7 bases that match TRBD2. Sequencing was done on a sample of peripheral blood. The source is a woman older than 75 with acute or convalescent COVID-19. As DNA, the CDR3 is TGCAGCGTGGGGGGGGGAAGGTCCTACGAGCAGTACTTC. Translating gives CSVGGGRSYEQYF.